This T cell receptor (beta chain) was recovered during a study of vaccination effects on CD4 cells after COVID-19. Pools of viral peptides were used by the ViraFEST assay to expand antigen-specific CD4+ T cells ahead of sequencing. Following 10 days of culture, CD4+ T cells were isolated. Either the mRNA-1273 or the BNT162b2 vaccine was given to participants as two doses. Comments on this clone: What it binds is not known.

The assay was immunoSEQ multiplex PCR, and TCRdb's table has in-frame clones only and misses some. The data show tens of thousands of clones, 74% seen once. J lost 2 bases, V lost 5 bases, and 5 bases had no gene match. CDR1 LGHDT and CDR2 YNNKEL come from the germline V gene (reference sequence). The CDR3 is 15 residues long. This clonotype originated in a human donor who received a COVID-19 vaccine. The rearrangement links TRBV3-1 (or the pseudogene TRBV3-2) to TRBJ1-3; 8 bases are a match to TRBD1. Source: CD4+ T cells from PBMCs cultured with HCoV-OC43 spike peptides, taken after COVID-19 vaccination. As to subset: HCoV-OC43 spike overlapping peptide pool stimulation. The CDR3, as DNA: TGTGCCAGCAGCGTAGACAGGGGCCCTGGAAACACCATATATTTT. Its protein is CASSVDRGPGNTIYF.